The 25 T cell receptor beta chains below come from one sample, sequenced in a study of vaccination and CD4 T cells after COVID-19. Once obtained from cultured CD4+ T cells, the DNA was sequenced using the Oncomine TCR Beta short-read assay. TCRdb recomputed calls from the PCR reads with MiXCR, one row per CDR3 protein. The sample lists 11,000 or so distinct CDR3 sequences; roughly 58% were seen once. Treatment: approximately nine-day PBMC culture with coronavirus spike peptide pools or control peptides (ViraFEST assay). These receptors are not linked to any known antigen. The sequenced sample was CD4+ T cells from blood, cultured in vitro. These receptors originate from a human donor who had recovered from COVID-19.

CDR3 in DNA: TGTGCCAGCCGGCAGGAAGTTCTAGGAAATTCACCCCTCCACTTT. Protein product: CASRQEVLGNSPLHF. V is TRBV6-1 and J is TRBJ1-6; no definite D call. Trimming took off 8 bases at V and 7 bases at J, with 18 bases between the two ends. Germline V gene lookup returns CDR1 MNHNS and CDR2 SASEGT. The CDR3 spans 15 residues.

The sample holds a few counts of this clonotype. The rearrangement links TRBV20-1 to TRBJ1-2; a weak D match, TRBD1 (5 bases). Trimming shortened V by 3 bases and J by 0 bases, and 8 bases separated the two germline ends. CDR1 DFQATT and CDR2 SNEGSKA come from the germline V gene (reference sequence). The CDR3 runs to 13 residues. CDR3 residues: CSASRDANYGYTF. CDR3 bases: TGCAGTGCTAGCCGGGACGCTAACTATGGCTACACCTTC.

The chain carries TRBV5-1 and TRBJ1-5, with TRBD1 as a possible D gene (5 bases). V lost 2 bases and J lost 11, with 14 bases in between. Germline V gene lookup returns CDR1 SGHRS and CDR2 YFSETQ. CDR3 size: 13 residues. The CDR3 here is CASSLDLGEAQHF. DNA of the CDR3: TGCGCCAGCAGCTTAGACTTGGGGGAAGCCCAGCATTTT.

The V gene is TRBV6-1, the J gene TRBJ2-2; 7 bases agree with TRBD1. J lost 0 bases, V lost 0 bases, and 7 bases had no gene match. Germline V CDR1 and CDR2: MNHNS, SASEGT. The CDR3 totals 18 residues. CDR3 sequence: CASSEALIGGANTGELFF. The CDR3 nucleotides read TGTGCCAGCAGTGAAGCGCTTATAGGGGGCGCGAACACCGGGGAGCTGTTTTTT.

The chain combines TRBV6-1 with TRBJ2-3; D might be TRBD2 (5 bases). With 6 bases removed from V and 3 bases from J, the gap between germline ends came to 10 bases. This CDR3 is built from 13 residues. Per germline, CDR1 MNHNS and CDR2 SASEGT. CDR3 sequence: CASSPRGTDTQYF. In DNA form, the CDR3 reads TGTGCCAGCAGCCCCAGAGGGACAGATACGCAGTATTTT.

The CDR3 DNA sequence: TGTGCCAGCAGTTCACCGGGAGGCACTGAGCAGTTCTTC. Protein: CASSSPGGTEQFF. The V and J genes are TRBV6-5 and TRBJ2-1; 7 bases line up with TRBD2. This CDR3 is 13 amino acids long. CDR1 and CDR2 from the germline V gene are MNHEY and SVGAGI. Germline trimming cut 4 bases from V and 9 bases from J; bases unmatched to any gene: 6.

On this clonotype: The junction and the germline gene differ at one end; a read error may be behind it. The chain employs TRBV3-1 and TRBJ2-3; D gene uncertain. The CDR3 length is 13 residues. CDR1 and CDR2 (germline): LGHDT, YNNKEL (reference sequence). The CDR3 protein is CASSRGLRDTRYF. The DNA for the CDR3 is TGTGCCAGCAGCCGAGGCTTACGAGATACGCGGTATTTT.

This clonotype is a singleton in its sample. The rearrangement uses TRBV7-2 and TRBJ2-4; perhaps TRBD2 as D (5 bases). The V gene's germline CDR1 is SGHTA and CDR2 FQGNSA. CDR3 size: 15 residues. V was pared by 4 bases and J by 1 base, with 11 bases between. Here the CDR3 reads CASSSTIGAKNIQYF. For the CDR3, the DNA is TGTGCCAGCAGCTCGACTATCGGCGCCAAAAACATTCAGTACTTC.

The chain recombines TRBV7-2 with TRBJ1-1, with 12 bases that match TRBD1. The CDR3 loop spans 14 amino acids. Per germline, CDR1 SGHTA and CDR2 FQGNSA. V was clipped by 5 bases and J by 7 bases; unmatched bases: 5. In DNA form, the CDR3 reads TGTGCCAGCAGCCACGGGACAGGGGGCGGTGAAGCTTTCTTT. This translates into CASSHGTGGGEAFF.

The chain employs TRBV20-1 and TRBJ2-2; the match to TRBD2 covers 10 bases. The ends lost 5 bases at V and 0 bases at J; junction bases unmatched: 9. The CDR3 contains 17 residues. Germline CDR1 reads DFQATT; CDR2 reads SNEGSKA (reference sequence). As DNA, the CDR3 is TGCAGTGCTTCTAGCGGGAGCGCTATGACGAACACCGGGGAGCTGTTTTTT. It translates to CSASSGSAMTNTGELFF.

The gene calls are TRBV20-1 and TRBJ2-7, with TRBD2 matching 12 bases. This CDR3 contains 15 residues. Germline V lookup: CDR1 DFQATT, CDR2 SNEGSKA (reference sequence). V dropped 3 bases and J dropped 3; count of bases not matched to a gene: 6. The CDR3 protein is CSARRGLAGLYEQYF. The CDR3 DNA sequence: TGCAGTGCTAGGAGGGGACTAGCGGGTCTCTACGAGCAGTACTTC.

In its sample, this clonotype was seen a few times. This chain uses TRBV21-1 with TRBJ2-7. TRBV21-1 is a documented pseudogene. This CDR3 is 11 amino acids long. CDR3: CASRPAQWAYF. In DNA, the CDR3 is TGTGCCAGCAGACCAGCCCAATGGGCTTACTTC.

This clonotype was recorded a few times. J is TRBJ2-1 and V is TRBV24-1; 9 bases map to TRBD1. The CDR3 is 14 residues long. The germline CDR1 and CDR2 sequences are KGHDR and SFDVKD. The V gene end was trimmed by 2 bases and the J gene end by 9 bases; junction bases not matched to a gene: 4. CDR3 in amino acids: CATSDYRGHTEQFF. CDR3 in DNA: TGTGCCACCAGTGATTACAGGGGGCACACTGAGCAGTTCTTC.

The chain combines TRBV6-5 with TRBJ2-3; D call uncertain. The CDR3 is made up of 14 amino acids. Germline V gene lookup returns CDR1 MNHEY and CDR2 SVGAGI. V lost 2 bases, J lost 2 bases, and 8 bases lay in between. The CDR3 spells CASSYRQDTDTQYF. The CDR3, as DNA: TGTGCCAGCAGTTACCGGCAGGACACAGATACGCAGTATTTT.

This clonotype was seen only a few times. The chain uses TRBV4-1 and TRBJ2-2; 10 nucleotides align to TRBD2. The CDR3 has 17 residues. Trimming removed 0 bases from V and 7 bases from J; junction bases left unmatched: 8. In germline, CDR1 is MGHRA, CDR2 YSYEKL. CDR3 in amino acids: CASSQEELAGGFGELFF. In DNA form, the CDR3 reads TGCGCCAGCAGCCAAGAAGAGTTAGCGGGAGGTTTCGGGGAGCTGTTTTTT.

The V gene is TRBV7-9, the J gene TRBJ2-2; D gene uncertain. The CDR3 runs 15 residues. Germline CDR1 is SEHNR and CDR2 is FQNEAQ (reference sequence). V was clipped by 1 base and J by 3 bases, with 9 bases between them. The CDR3 spells CASSLEGSDTGELFF. The CDR3 DNA reads as TGTGCCAGCAGCTTAGAAGGCAGCGACACCGGGGAGCTGTTTTTT.

J is TRBJ2-3 and V is TRBV25-1; D could derive from TRBD1 or TRBD2 (7 bases each). The CDR3 runs to 18 residues. Per the germline V gene, CDR1 is MGHDK and CDR2 is SYGVNS. Trimming pared 0 bases from V and 0 bases from J, leaving 16 bases between. CDR3 DNA: TGTGCCAGCAGTGAATATCAGGGGGGAGGGGGCAGCACAGATACGCAGTATTTT. It is translated as CASSEYQGGGGSTDTQYF.

The chain employs TRBV7-2 and TRBJ2-7; D remains ambiguous. CDR1 and CDR2 from the germline V gene are SGHTA and FQGNSA. This CDR3 region has 13 residues. V lost 5 bases and J 6 bases, leaving 14 bases between the germline ends. CDR3 protein: CASSQDFDREQYF. As DNA, the CDR3 is TGTGCCAGCAGCCAAGATTTCGACCGCGAGCAGTACTTC.

The CDR3 is CASSEGKGALNTEAFF. Written as DNA, the CDR3 is TGTGCCAGCAGTGAAGGGAAGGGGGCCTTGAACACTGAAGCTTTCTTT. The chain has TRBV2 and TRBJ1-1; 7 bases map to TRBD1. Germline trimming cut 1 base from V and 0 bases from J; bases unmatched to any gene: 5. This CDR3 is 16 amino acids long. Germline CDR1 SNHLY, CDR2 FYNNEI.

This clonotype turned up a few times. The genes are TRBV20-1 and TRBJ1-2; TRBD1 matches at 8 bases. V lost 3 bases to trimming and J lost 2 bases; unmatched junction nucleotides: 5. The germline V gene has CDR1 DFQATT and CDR2 SNEGSKA (reference sequence). This CDR3 region has 14 residues. The CDR3 sequence is CSARPGGENYGYTF. The CDR3 DNA reads TGCAGTGCTAGGCCAGGGGGCGAGAACTATGGCTACACCTTC.

In its sample, this clonotype was seen a few times. The J gene is TRBJ2-2, the V gene TRBV20-1; TRBD2 matches at 10 bases. The CDR3 totals 15 residues. Germline CDR1 reads DFQATT; CDR2 reads SNEGSKA (reference sequence). V was clipped by 3 bases and J by 1 base; unmatched bases: 2. The CDR3 coding sequence is TGCAGTGCTAGGAGCGGGAGGGGGAACACCGGGGAGCTGTTTTTT. It is translated as CSARSGRGNTGELFF.

This clonotype occurred once. The genes are TRBV28 and TRBJ1-1, with TRBD1 matching 7 bases. Trimming removed 6 bases from V and 0 bases from J; junction bases left unmatched: 10. The CDR3 has 16 amino acids. Germline V gene sequence: CDR1 MDHEN, CDR2 SYDVKM. The CDR3 here is CASSLRQGRMNTEAFF. In DNA form, the CDR3 reads TGTGCCAGCAGCCTCAGACAGGGCCGAATGAACACTGAAGCTTTCTTT.

This chain joins TRBV24-1 and TRBJ2-5, with TRBD2 matching 8 bases. The CDR3 has 15 amino acids. Germline CDR1 reads KGHDR; CDR2 reads SFDVKD. Trimming cost V 4 bases and J 4 bases; bases outside gene matches: 7. The DNA of the CDR3 is TGTGCCACCAGTGAACTAGCGGAGGAGGCAGAGACCCAGTACTTC. Its protein is CATSELAEEAETQYF.

This clonotype was observed a few times. The chain employs TRBV7-3 and TRBJ2-2, with 11 bases fitting TRBD2. From germline, CDR1 is SGHTA and CDR2 FQGTGA. CDR3 length: 15 residues. Trimming took 6 bases from V and 7 from J; bases not matched to a gene: 7. The CDR3 loop reads CASSYSGRAFGELFF. CDR3 nucleotide sequence: TGTGCCAGCAGTTATAGCGGGAGGGCCTTCGGGGAGCTGTTTTTT.

V usage is TRBV6-5 and J usage is TRBJ1-1, with D tentatively TRBD1 (6 bases). Trimming removed 2 bases at V and 3 bases at J, with 10 bases between. This CDR3 comprises 14 residues. Germline values: CDR1 MNHEY, CDR2 SVGAGI. As DNA, the CDR3 is TGTGCCAGCAGTTACCAGGGGCGGGACACTGAAGCTTTCTTT. Its translation: CASSYQGRDTEAFF.